This TCR beta chain originates from a study of blood T cell repertoires in COVID-19. Across the whole study: The cDNA or gDNA used as material had been derived from T cells, B-cell-depleted T cells, or PBMCs.

The CDR3 sequence is 15 residues long. V was cut by 1 base and J by 7 bases, with 13 bases left in between. Germline loops: CDR1 KGHDR, CDR2 SFDVKD. The method was immunoSEQ multiplex PCR; TCRdb's version includes in-frame clones alone and lacks a portion of them. The sample has nearly 350,000 clones, more than 70% seen once. The chain uses TRBV24-1 and TRBJ1-5; weak D call: TRBD1 (5 bases). The receptor's source is a man aged 25 to 40 with active or convalescent COVID-19. Sequences were obtained from peripheral blood. The CDR3 bases are TGTGCCACCAGTGATTTCCCCAGGGTTAACCAGCCCCAGCATTTT. It yields the protein CATSDFPRVNQPQHF.